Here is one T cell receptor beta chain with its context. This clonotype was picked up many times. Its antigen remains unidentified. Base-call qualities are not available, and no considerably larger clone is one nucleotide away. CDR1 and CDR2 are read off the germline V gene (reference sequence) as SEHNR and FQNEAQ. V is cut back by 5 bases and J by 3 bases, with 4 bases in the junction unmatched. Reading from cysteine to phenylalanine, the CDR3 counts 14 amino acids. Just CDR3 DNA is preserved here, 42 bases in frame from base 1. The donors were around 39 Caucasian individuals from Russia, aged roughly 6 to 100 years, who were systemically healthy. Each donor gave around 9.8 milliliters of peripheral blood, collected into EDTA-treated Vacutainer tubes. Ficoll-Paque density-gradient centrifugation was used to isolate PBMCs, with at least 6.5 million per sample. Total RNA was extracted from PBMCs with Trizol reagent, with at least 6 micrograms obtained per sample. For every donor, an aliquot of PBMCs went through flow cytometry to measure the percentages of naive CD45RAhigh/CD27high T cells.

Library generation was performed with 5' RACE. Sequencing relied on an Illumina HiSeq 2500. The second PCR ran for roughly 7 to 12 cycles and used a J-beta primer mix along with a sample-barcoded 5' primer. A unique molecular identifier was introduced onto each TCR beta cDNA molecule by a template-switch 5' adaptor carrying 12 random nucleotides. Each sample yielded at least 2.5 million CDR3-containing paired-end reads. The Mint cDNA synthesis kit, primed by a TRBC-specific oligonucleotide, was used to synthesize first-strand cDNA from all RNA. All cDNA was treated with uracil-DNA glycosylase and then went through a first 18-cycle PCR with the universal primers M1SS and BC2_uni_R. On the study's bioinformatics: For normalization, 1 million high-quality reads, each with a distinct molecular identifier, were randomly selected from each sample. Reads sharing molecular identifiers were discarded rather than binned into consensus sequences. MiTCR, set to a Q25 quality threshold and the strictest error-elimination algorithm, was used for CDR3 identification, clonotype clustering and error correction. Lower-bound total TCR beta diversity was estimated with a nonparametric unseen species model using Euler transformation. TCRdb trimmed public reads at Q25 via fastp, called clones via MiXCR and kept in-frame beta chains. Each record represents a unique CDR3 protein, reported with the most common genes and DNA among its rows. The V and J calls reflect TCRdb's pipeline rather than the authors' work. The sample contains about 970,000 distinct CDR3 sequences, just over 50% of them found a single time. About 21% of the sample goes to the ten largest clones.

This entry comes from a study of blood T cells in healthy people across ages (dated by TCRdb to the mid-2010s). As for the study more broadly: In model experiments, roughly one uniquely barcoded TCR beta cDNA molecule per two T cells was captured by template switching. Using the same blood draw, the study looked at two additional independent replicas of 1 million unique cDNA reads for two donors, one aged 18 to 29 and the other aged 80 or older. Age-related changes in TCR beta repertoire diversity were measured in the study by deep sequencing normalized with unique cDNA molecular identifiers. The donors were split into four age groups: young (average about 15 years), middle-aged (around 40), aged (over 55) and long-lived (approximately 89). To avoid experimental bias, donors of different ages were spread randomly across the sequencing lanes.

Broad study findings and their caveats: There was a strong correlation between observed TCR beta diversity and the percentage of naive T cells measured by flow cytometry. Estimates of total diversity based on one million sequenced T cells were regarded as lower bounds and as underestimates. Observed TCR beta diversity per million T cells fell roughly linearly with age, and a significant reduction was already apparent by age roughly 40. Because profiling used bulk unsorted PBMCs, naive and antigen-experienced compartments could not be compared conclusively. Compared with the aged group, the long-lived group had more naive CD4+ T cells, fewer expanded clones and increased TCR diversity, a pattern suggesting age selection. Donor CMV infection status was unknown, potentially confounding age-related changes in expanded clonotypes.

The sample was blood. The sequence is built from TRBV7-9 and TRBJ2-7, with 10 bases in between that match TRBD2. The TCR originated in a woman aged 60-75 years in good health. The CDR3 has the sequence CASSLLAGSYEQYF. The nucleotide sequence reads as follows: TGTGCCAGCAGCCTACTAGCGGGAAGCTACGAGCAGTACTTC.